These T cell receptor beta chains were read from a single sample in a study of T cell repertoires in cytomegalovirus infection. Their cognate antigens are unknown. In TCRdb, the reads were re-called with MiXCR into one record per CDR3 protein. The sample lists about 700,000 distinct CDR3 sequences, around 31% occurring once. Sequenced material: cultured PBMCs, taken from culture after CMV antigen stimulation. These receptors originate from a human donor in good health (CMV status not recorded). Some clones in this sample may be carry-over from other donors' samples. The CDR3 runs from the conserved cysteine through the conserved F or W. A D gene is named only where the DNA matches it firmly. Rows may omit the clone size; those that give it use once, few, many or a size class.

>few|TRBD1|TRBJ2-5|TRBV11-2
TGTGCCAGCAGCTTAGGCGGGACAGGGAGCCAAGAGACCCAGTACTTC
CASSLGGTGSQETQYF
>few|TRBD1|TRBJ2-7|TRBV15
TGTGCCACCAGCAGGGGACAGGGGAGCTCCTACGAGCAGTACTTC
CATSRGQGSSYEQYF
>NA|NA|TRBJ2-1|TRBV11-3
TGTGCCAGCAGCTTAGGGGGGGTTTGGGATGAGCAGTTCTTC
CASSLGGVWDEQFF
>NA|NA|TRBJ1-1|TRBV19
TGTGCCAGTAGTATCTCTCCAGGGTACACTGAAGCTTTCTTT
CASSISPGYTEAFF
>many|NA|TRBJ1-2|TRBV7-8
TGTGCCAGCAGCTTAGATAGTAAAGCTGTTGGCTACACCTTC
CASSLDSKAVGYTF
>few|NA|TRBJ2-3|TRBV28
TGTGCCAGCAGTTTCCGGGTGGATGATACGCAGTATTTT
CASSFRVDDTQYF
>once|NA|TRBJ1-2|TRBV20-1
TGCAGTGCTCCACACCTTACACAGGGCAACTATGGCTACACCTTC
CSAPHLTQGNYGYTF
>few|TRBD2|TRBJ2-5|TRBV7-2
TGTGCCAGCAGCTTATATACTAGCGGGGGTCAAGAGACCCAGTACTTC
CASSLYTSGGQETQYF
>NA|NA|TRBJ1-1|TRBV19
TGTGCCAGTAGTATTGCCGACAGGTGGAACACTGAAGCTTTCTTT
CASSIADRWNTEAFF
>NA|NA|TRBJ2-2|TRBV10-3
TGTGCCATCAGTGAGATACCGGGGCCCAACACCGGGGAGCTGTTTTTT
CAISEIPGPNTGELFF
>NA|NA|TRBJ1-5|TRBV12-5
TGTGCTAGTGGGCGGGGGGGGGAGAATCAGCCCCAGCATTTT
CASGRGGENQPQHF
>NA|TRBD2|TRBJ2-3|TRBV7-2
TGTGCCAGCAGCTTAACCCTGTCTAGCGGGAGTTGGGTTGATACGCAGTATTTT
CASSLTLSSGSWVDTQYF
>few|TRBD1|TRBJ1-2|TRBV5-4
TGTGCCAGCAGTTCCGGACAGGGTAAATCCTATGGCTACACCTTC
CASSSGQGKSYGYTF
>NA|NA|TRBJ2-1|TRBV11-2
NA
CASSLWRAGGNFGNEQFF
>once|TRBD1|TRBJ1-2|TRBV19
TGTGCCAGTAGTATAACTGGGGGACAGGGTCTCTATGGCTACACCTTC
CASSITGGQGLYGYTF
>NA|NA|TRBJ2-3|TRBV5-4
TGTGCCAGCAGCAGGACCGTGAGTCTCACAGATACGCAGTATTTT
CASSRTVSLTDTQYF
>many|TRBD1|TRBJ2-5|TRBV28
TGTGCCAGCAGCCTAGGGACAGGGGGCGCGAGTAAGACCCAGTACTTC
CASSLGTGGASKTQYF
>NA|NA|TRBJ2-3|TRBV12-5
TGTGCTAGTGGTTTGGTACGAGGGAGCTTGATAAGCACAGATACGCAGTATTTT
CASGLVRGSLISTDTQYF